The clone carrying this T cell receptor beta chain was seen a handful of times. Antigen unknown. The junction does not match germline at one end; this may be a read error. Germline CDR1 and CDR2: SEHNR and FQNEAQ (reference sequence). The CDR3 is 12 residues long. The data were produced by immunoSEQ multiplex PCR, yet TCRdb's version contains in-frame clones alone and is incomplete. The table records more than 300,000 clones, about 77% of them present only once. These data are taken from a study of cytotoxic CD8 clonotypes in ibrutinib-treated CLL. Overall study: Recorded responses included approximately 24 partial and 2 complete; following median roughly 74 months, roughly 15 stayed remitted and about 12 progressed.

The study's findings and limits: Public clonotypes (which were uncommon) either contracted or remained stable on treatment.

Cryopreserved PBMCs yielded 1.5 to 2 micrograms of genomic DNA for TCR beta libraries. This chain links TRBV7-9 with TRBJ2-1; D call uncertain. Here the sequenced sample was PBMCs, taken before ibrutinib treatment. This clonotype was sampled from a human donor with chronic lymphocytic leukemia. The CDR3 DNA reads as TGTGCCAGCAGGTTAGGCTGGGGTGAGCAGTTCTTC. Translating gives CASRLGWGEQFF.